This T cell receptor beta chain appears in the sequencing data of a study of blood T cells in healthy people across ages. Then a second PCR, running roughly 6 to 11 cycles, was carried out with a sample-barcoded 5' primer and a J-beta primer mix. TCRdb independently ran MiXCR on the 5' RACE reads; one entry per CDR3 protein. The data contain 950,000 to 1,200,000 distinct CDR3 sequences, about two fifths of them singletons. Note on this clonotype: The antigen remains undetermined.

Germline V gene data show CDR1 as SGHAT and CDR2 as FQNNGV. This CDR3 is 13 amino acids long. Losses at the gene ends were 1 base for V and 12 bases for J; bases not matched to a gene: 4. Investigators took about 10 milliliters of peripheral blood from every donor. The amount of total RNA extracted per sample was at least 5 micrograms. Study-wide points: Relative to aged donors, long-lived donors carried more naive CD4+ cells and displayed higher diversity. Diversity estimated from one million T cells was considered an underestimate.

What was sequenced was blood. The chain has TRBV11-2 and TRBJ2-1; 9 bases match TRBD2. This sequence originates from a man younger than 30 in good health. The CDR3 protein is CASSLGLADGQFF. DNA for the CDR3: TGTGCCAGCAGCTTAGGACTAGCGGATGGGCAGTTCTTC. Based on the CDR3 plus reference TRBV11-2 and TRBJ2-1, the full variable domain is EAGVAQSPRYKIIEKRQSVAFWCNPISGHATLYWYQQILGQGPKLLIQFQNNGVVDDSQLPKDRFSAERLKGVDSTLKIQPAKLEDSAVYLCASSLGLADGQFFGPGTRLTVL.